A selection of T cell receptor beta chains follows, all from one sample in a study of T-cell memory formation after mild COVID-19. TCRdb reprocessed the 5' RACE reads via MiXCR and lists one record per CDR3 protein. This sample yields some 49,000 distinct CDR3 sequences, of which less than 35% are seen a single time; around 45% belongs to the top ten. The specimen sequenced was PBMCs or a T cell subset sorted from them (not recorded which). The origin of the receptors is a man aged 18 to 29 who had mild COVID-19 (a few samples of this study predate the infection). Cell type and time point are not known. Both conserved end residues are part of each CDR3. D genes are given only for firm matches. Size is stated for part of the rows, as once, few or many counts, or as a class when the clone is expanded.

abundance: few; d_gene: TRBD2; v_gene: TRBV5-1; j_gene: TRBJ2-1; CDR3aa: CASTSWGAGAYNEQFF; CDR3nt: TGCGCCAGCACCTCTTGGGGTGCGGGGGCCTACAATGAGCAGTTCTTC
abundance: -; d_gene: -; v_gene: TRBV7-9; j_gene: TRBJ1-4; CDR3aa: CASSRERGANEKLFF; CDR3nt: TGTGCCAGCAGCCGGGAGAGAGGCGCTAATGAAAAACTGTTTTTT
abundance: -; d_gene: -; v_gene: TRBV6-6; j_gene: TRBJ1-5; CDR3aa: CASSKGNSLSPQHF; CDR3nt: TGTGCCAGCAGTAAAGGTAACAGCCTATCGCCCCAGCATTTT
abundance: many; d_gene: TRBD1; v_gene: TRBV7-9; j_gene: TRBJ1-5; CDR3aa: CASSLGQSNQPQHF; CDR3nt: TGTGCCAGCAGCTTGGGACAGTCCAATCAGCCCCAGCATTTT
abundance: -; d_gene: TRBD2; v_gene: TRBV20-1; j_gene: TRBJ2-1; CDR3aa: CSARVGLAGGYGEQFF; CDR3nt: TGCAGTGCTAGAGTAGGACTAGCGGGGGGGTATGGTGAGCAGTTCTTC
abundance: -; d_gene: -; v_gene: TRBV4-3; j_gene: TRBJ2-3; CDR3aa: CASSQDGGKGATSTDTQYF; CDR3nt: TGCGCCAGCAGCCAAGATGGGGGAAAAGGGGCAACTAGCACAGATACGCAGTATTTT
abundance: few; d_gene: -; v_gene: TRBV19; j_gene: TRBJ2-5; CDR3aa: CASSISLDWQETQYF; CDR3nt: TGTGCCAGTAGTATTTCCCTGGACTGGCAAGAGACCCAGTACTTC
abundance: -; d_gene: TRBD2; v_gene: TRBV6-5; j_gene: TRBJ2-5; CDR3aa: CASSYRASGGQETQYF; CDR3nt: TGTGCCAGCAGTTATCGGGCTAGCGGGGGTCAAGAGACCCAGTACTTC
abundance: -; d_gene: TRBD2; v_gene: TRBV11-2; j_gene: TRBJ2-2; CDR3aa: CASSPRTRSTGELFF; CDR3nt: TGTGCCAGCAGCCCTCGGACTAGAAGTACCGGGGAGCTGTTTTTT
abundance: few; d_gene: -; v_gene: TRBV7-9; j_gene: TRBJ1-1; CDR3aa: CASSLDGTEAFF; CDR3nt: TGTGCCAGCAGCTTAGATGGGACTGAAGCTTTCTTT
abundance: few; d_gene: -; v_gene: TRBV4-1; j_gene: TRBJ2-3; CDR3aa: CASSQDSGDTQYF; CDR3nt: TGCGCCAGCAGCCAAGATTCGGGGGATACGCAGTATTTT
abundance: -; d_gene: -; v_gene: TRBV9; j_gene: TRBJ1-6; CDR3aa: CASSVDRRSSYNSPLHF; CDR3nt: TGTGCCAGCAGCGTAGACCGGAGGAGCTCCTATAATTCACCCCTCCACTTT
abundance: -; d_gene: TRBD1; v_gene: TRBV5-4; j_gene: TRBJ1-2; CDR3aa: CASSPGQGEFGYTF; CDR3nt: TGTGCCAGCAGCCCGGGACAGGGGGAGTTTGGCTACACCTTC
abundance: -; d_gene: TRBD2; v_gene: TRBV12-3/TRBV12-4; j_gene: TRBJ2-1; CDR3aa: CASTNGGGNEQFF; CDR3nt: TGTGCCAGCACGAACGGGGGGGGCAATGAGCAGTTCTTC
abundance: few; d_gene: -; v_gene: TRBV6-5; j_gene: TRBJ1-2; CDR3aa: CASSYRGRDGYTF; CDR3nt: TGTGCCAGCAGTTACCGGGGTAGGGATGGCTACACCTTC
abundance: -; d_gene: -; v_gene: TRBV5-5; j_gene: TRBJ1-5; CDR3aa: CASSVDRWGREPQHF; CDR3nt: TGTGCCAGCAGCGTGGACAGATGGGGACGTGAGCCCCAGCATTTT
abundance: -; d_gene: -; v_gene: TRBV12-5; j_gene: TRBJ1-1; CDR3aa: CASGSTGTEAFF; CDR3nt: TGTGCTAGTGGTTCGACCGGCACTGAAGCTTTCTTT
abundance: -; d_gene: -; v_gene: TRBV19; j_gene: TRBJ2-7; CDR3aa: CASKRTGSSYEQYF; CDR3nt: TGTGCCAGTAAAAGGACCGGCAGCTCCTACGAGCAGTACTTC
abundance: -; d_gene: TRBD2; v_gene: TRBV9; j_gene: TRBJ2-3; CDR3aa: CASSGTGTSGLDTQYF; CDR3nt: TGTGCCAGCAGCGGTACCGGGACTAGCGGGCTAGATACGCAGTATTTT
abundance: -; d_gene: -; v_gene: TRBV4-2; j_gene: TRBJ2-7; CDR3aa: CASSHPSEGVYEQYF; CDR3nt: TGTGCCAGCAGCCACCCTTCGGAGGGGGTATACGAGCAGTACTTC
abundance: few; d_gene: TRBD2; v_gene: TRBV5-1; j_gene: TRBJ2-1; CDR3aa: CASSLAGGGINEQFF; CDR3nt: TGCGCCAGCAGCTTGGCGGGGGGGGGAATCAATGAGCAGTTCTTC
abundance: -; d_gene: -; v_gene: TRBV5-1; j_gene: TRBJ2-2; CDR3aa: CASRTTLRSGELFF; CDR3nt: TGCGCCAGCAGAACAACCCTTAGGTCCGGGGAGCTGTTTTTT
abundance: -; d_gene: -; v_gene: TRBV12-3/TRBV12-4; j_gene: TRBJ2-7; CDR3aa: CASSLGLTVYEQYF; CDR3nt: TGTGCCAGCAGTTTGGGTTTAACAGTCTACGAGCAGTACTTC
abundance: few; d_gene: -; v_gene: TRBV29-1; j_gene: TRBJ2-3; CDR3aa: CSVEGGEDRRTDTQYF; CDR3nt: TGCAGCGTTGAAGGAGGGGAAGACCGTCGCACAGATACGCAGTATTTT
abundance: -; d_gene: -; v_gene: TRBV4-1; j_gene: TRBJ1-5; CDR3aa: CASSQVRDQPQHF; CDR3nt: TGCGCCAGCAGCCAAGTCAGGGATCAGCCCCAGCATTTT
abundance: -; d_gene: -; v_gene: TRBV5-6; j_gene: TRBJ2-7; CDR3aa: CASSSSGSTYEQYF; CDR3nt: TGTGCCAGCAGCTCAAGTGGTTCTACCTACGAGCAGTACTTC
abundance: once; d_gene: -; v_gene: TRBV29-1; j_gene: TRBJ2-4; CDR3aa: CSAQGGNIQYF; CDR3nt: TGCAGCGCCCAGGGAGGAAACATTCAGTACTTC
abundance: -; d_gene: -; v_gene: TRBV20-1; j_gene: TRBJ2-1; CDR3aa: CSAPPDHYNEQFF; CDR3nt: TGCAGTGCCCCCCCCGACCATTACAATGAGCAGTTCTTC
abundance: -; d_gene: -; v_gene: TRBV12-3/TRBV12-4; j_gene: TRBJ1-1; CDR3aa: CASSSGDTNTEAFF; CDR3nt: TGTGCCAGCAGTTCAGGGGACACGAACACTGAAGCTTTCTTT
abundance: -; d_gene: TRBD1; v_gene: TRBV7-9; j_gene: TRBJ2-2; CDR3aa: CASSSSRGINTGELFF; CDR3nt: TGTGCCAGCAGCTCGTCCAGGGGGATAAACACCGGGGAGCTGTTTTTT
abundance: few; d_gene: -; v_gene: TRBV28; j_gene: TRBJ2-3; CDR3aa: CASSIAASSTDTQYF; CDR3nt: TGTGCCAGCTCCATTGCTGCGTCTAGCACAGATACGCAGTATTTT
abundance: -; d_gene: -; v_gene: TRBV6-6; j_gene: TRBJ2-3; CDR3aa: CASSYTGTSTDTQYF; CDR3nt: TGTGCCAGCAGTTACACCGGGACTAGCACAGATACGCAGTATTTT
abundance: -; d_gene: -; v_gene: TRBV4-1; j_gene: TRBJ1-1; CDR3aa: CASTPRLGKAFF; CDR3nt: TGCGCCAGTACCCCGAGATTAGGTAAGGCTTTCTTT
abundance: -; d_gene: -; v_gene: TRBV9; j_gene: TRBJ2-1; CDR3aa: CASSVGGASYNEQFF; CDR3nt: TGTGCCAGCAGCGTAGGGGGGGCCTCCTACAATGAGCAGTTCTTC
abundance: -; d_gene: TRBD1; v_gene: TRBV9; j_gene: TRBJ2-3; CDR3aa: CASSLRQGAITDTQYF; CDR3nt: TGTGCCAGCAGCCTTCGACAGGGGGCGATCACAGATACGCAGTATTTT
abundance: -; d_gene: -; v_gene: TRBV5-6; j_gene: TRBJ1-2; CDR3aa: CASSLVQAYYGYTF; CDR3nt: TGTGCCAGCAGCTTGGTACAGGCCTACTATGGCTACACCTTC
abundance: -; d_gene: -; v_gene: TRBV6-6; j_gene: TRBJ2-4; CDR3aa: CASSSVLRAKNIQYF; CDR3nt: TGTGCCAGCAGCTCTGTCCTAAGGGCCAAAAACATTCAGTACTTC